This T cell receptor beta chain was found in a study of cytomegalovirus exposure and HLA in healthy donors. PCR primers comprised 60 Vbeta and 13 Jbeta primers. The data were produced by immunoSEQ multiplex PCR, yet TCRdb's version contains in-frame clones alone and is incomplete. Of over 70,000 clones listed, less than 80% were seen once; the top ten hold 2% to 2.5%. The CDR3 consists of 17 residues. From germline, CDR1 is SGHVS and CDR2 FQNEAQ. V lost 7 bases, J lost 0 bases, and 18 bases lay in between. This chain connects TRBV7-8 to TRBJ2-2; tentative D call: TRBD1 (5 bases). This TCR was sampled from a young man in good health and CMV-seronegative. Source material: PBMCs. The CDR3 DNA follows: TGTGCCAGCACGCCCAGGGTCGGTGATTCGAACACCGGGGAGCTGTTTTTT. Translating it yields CASTPRVGDSNTGELFF.